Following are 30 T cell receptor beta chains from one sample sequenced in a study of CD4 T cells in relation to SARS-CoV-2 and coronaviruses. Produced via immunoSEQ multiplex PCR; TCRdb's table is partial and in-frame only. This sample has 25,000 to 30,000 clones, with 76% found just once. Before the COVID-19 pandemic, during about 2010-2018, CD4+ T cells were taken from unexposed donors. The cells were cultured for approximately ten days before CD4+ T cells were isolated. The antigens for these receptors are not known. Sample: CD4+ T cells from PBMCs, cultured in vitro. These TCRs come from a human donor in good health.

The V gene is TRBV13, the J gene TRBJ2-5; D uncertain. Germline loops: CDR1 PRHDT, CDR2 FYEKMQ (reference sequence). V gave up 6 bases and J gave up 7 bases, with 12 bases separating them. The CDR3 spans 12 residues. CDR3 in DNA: TGTGCCAGCAGTTCTCGTCTGGGGACCCAGTACTTC. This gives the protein CASSSRLGTQYF.

CDR3 DNA: TGCGCCAGCAGCCTGGGACTAGCGGGAGTATGGGAGCAGTTCTTC. Translation: CASSLGLAGVWEQFF. The chain carries TRBV4-1 and TRBJ2-1, with TRBD2 matching over 14 bases. The V gene's germline CDR1 is MGHRA and CDR2 YSYEKL. Trimming at V came to 4 bases and at J to 10 bases, leaving 6 bases not matched to a gene. The CDR3 is 15 amino acids.

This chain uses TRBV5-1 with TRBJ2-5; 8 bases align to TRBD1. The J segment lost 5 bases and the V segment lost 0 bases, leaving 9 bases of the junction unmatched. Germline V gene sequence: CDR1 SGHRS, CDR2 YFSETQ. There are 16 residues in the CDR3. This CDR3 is CASSLGAGGIWETQYF. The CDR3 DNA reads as TGCGCCAGCAGCTTGGGGGCAGGGGGCATTTGGGAGACCCAGTACTTC.

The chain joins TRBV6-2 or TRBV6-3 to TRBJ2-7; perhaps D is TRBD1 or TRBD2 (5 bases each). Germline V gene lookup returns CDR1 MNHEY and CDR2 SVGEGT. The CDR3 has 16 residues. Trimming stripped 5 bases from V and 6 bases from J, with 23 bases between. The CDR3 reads CASSAPFRDPRSEQYF. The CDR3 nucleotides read TGTGCCAGCAGTGCGCCGTTCCGGGACCCGCGGAGCGAGCAGTACTTC.

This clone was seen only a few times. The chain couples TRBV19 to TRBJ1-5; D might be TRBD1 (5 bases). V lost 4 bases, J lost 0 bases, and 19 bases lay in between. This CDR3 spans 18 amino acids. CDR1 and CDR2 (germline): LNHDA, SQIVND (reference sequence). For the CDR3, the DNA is TGTGCCAGTAGTAACCTCCGGGACGGCTCATATAGCAATCAGCCCCAGCATTTT. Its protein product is CASSNLRDGSYSNQPQHF.

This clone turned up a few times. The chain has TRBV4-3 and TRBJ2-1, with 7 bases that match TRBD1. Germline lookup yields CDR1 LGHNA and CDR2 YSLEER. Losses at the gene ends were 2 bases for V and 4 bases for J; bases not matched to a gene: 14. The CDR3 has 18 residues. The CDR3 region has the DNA TGCGCCAGCAGCCAATTTCTAGAACAGGGGACGCTTTACAATGAGCAGTTCTTC. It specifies CASSQFLEQGTLYNEQFF.

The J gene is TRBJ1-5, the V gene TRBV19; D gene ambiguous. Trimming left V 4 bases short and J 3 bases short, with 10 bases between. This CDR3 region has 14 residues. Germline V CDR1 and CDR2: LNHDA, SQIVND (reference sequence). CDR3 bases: TGTGCCAGTAGTAATGGCCAACTCAATCAGCCCCAGCATTTT. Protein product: CASSNGQLNQPQHF.

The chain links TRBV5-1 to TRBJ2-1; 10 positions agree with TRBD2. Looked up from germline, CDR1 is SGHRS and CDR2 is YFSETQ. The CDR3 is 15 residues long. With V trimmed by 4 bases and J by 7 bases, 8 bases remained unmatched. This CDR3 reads CASSPTAGGRNEQFF. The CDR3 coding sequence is TGCGCCAGCAGCCCCACAGCGGGGGGGCGAAATGAGCAGTTCTTC.

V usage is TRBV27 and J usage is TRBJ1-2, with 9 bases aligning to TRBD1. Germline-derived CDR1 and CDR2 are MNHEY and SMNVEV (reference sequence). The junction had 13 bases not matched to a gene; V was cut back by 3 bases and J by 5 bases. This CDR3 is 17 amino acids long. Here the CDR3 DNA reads TGTGCCAGCAGTTTTGCCCCCGGGGACAGGGATCGGTATGGCTACACCTTC. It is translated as CASSFAPGDRDRYGYTF.

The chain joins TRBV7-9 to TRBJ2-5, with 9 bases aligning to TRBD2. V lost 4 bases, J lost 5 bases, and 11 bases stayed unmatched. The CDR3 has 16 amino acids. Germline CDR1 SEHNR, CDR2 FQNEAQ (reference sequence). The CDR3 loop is CASSSGTRGGMETQYF. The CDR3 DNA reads TGTGCCAGCAGCTCCGGTACGCGGGGGGGCATGGAGACCCAGTACTTC.

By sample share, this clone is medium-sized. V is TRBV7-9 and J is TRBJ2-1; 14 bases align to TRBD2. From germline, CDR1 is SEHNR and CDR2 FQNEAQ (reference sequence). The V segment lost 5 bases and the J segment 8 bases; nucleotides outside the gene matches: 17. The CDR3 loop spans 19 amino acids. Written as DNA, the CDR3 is TGTGCCAGCAGCCTCGGACTAGCGGGAGGACGAAACCTAAGGGATGAGCAGTTCTTC. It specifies CASSLGLAGGRNLRDEQFF. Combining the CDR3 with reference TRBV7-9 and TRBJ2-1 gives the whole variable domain DTGVSQNPRHKITKRGQNVTFRCDPISEHNRLYWYRQTLGQGPEFLTYFQNEAQLEKSRLLSDRFSAERPKGSFSTLEIQRTEQGDSAMYLCASSLGLAGGRNLRDEQFFGPGTRLTVL.

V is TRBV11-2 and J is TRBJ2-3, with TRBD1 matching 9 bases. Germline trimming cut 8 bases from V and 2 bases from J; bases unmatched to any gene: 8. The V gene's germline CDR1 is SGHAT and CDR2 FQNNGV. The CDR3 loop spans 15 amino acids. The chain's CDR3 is CASDQQGAHTDTQYF. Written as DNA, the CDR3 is TGTGCCAGCGACCAACAGGGGGCTCACACAGATACGCAGTATTTT. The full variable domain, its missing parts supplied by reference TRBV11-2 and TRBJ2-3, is EAGVAQSPRYKIIEKRQSVAFWCNPISGHATLYWYQQILGQGPKLLIQFQNNGVVDDSQLPKDRFSAERLKGVDSTLKIQPAKLEDSAVYLCASDQQGAHTDTQYFGPGTRLTVL.

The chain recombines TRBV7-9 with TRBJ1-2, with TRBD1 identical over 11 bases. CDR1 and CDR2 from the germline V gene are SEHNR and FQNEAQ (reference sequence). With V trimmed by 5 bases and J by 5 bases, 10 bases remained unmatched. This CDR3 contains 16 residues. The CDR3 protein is CASSGAGTGGLYGYTF. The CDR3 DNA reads TGTGCCAGCAGCGGCGCCGGGACAGGGGGATTGTATGGCTACACCTTC. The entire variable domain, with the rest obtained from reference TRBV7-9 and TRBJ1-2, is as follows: DTGVSQNPRHKITKRGQNVTFRCDPISEHNRLYWYRQTLGQGPEFLTYFQNEAQLEKSRLLSDRFSAERPKGSFSTLEIQRTEQGDSAMYLCASSGAGTGGLYGYTFGSGTRLTVV.

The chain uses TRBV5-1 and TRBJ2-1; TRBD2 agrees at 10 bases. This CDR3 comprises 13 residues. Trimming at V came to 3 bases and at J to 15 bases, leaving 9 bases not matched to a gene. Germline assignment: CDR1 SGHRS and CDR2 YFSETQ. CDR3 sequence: CASSSDSGRPGFF. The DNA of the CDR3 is TGCGCCAGCAGCTCGGATAGCGGGAGGCCCGGGTTCTTC.

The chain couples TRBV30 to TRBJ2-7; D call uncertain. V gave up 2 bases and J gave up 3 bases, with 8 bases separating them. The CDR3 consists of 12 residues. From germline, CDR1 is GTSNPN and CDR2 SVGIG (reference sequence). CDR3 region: CAWSSASYEQYF. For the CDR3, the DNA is TGTGCCTGGAGTTCGGCCAGCTACGAGCAGTACTTC.

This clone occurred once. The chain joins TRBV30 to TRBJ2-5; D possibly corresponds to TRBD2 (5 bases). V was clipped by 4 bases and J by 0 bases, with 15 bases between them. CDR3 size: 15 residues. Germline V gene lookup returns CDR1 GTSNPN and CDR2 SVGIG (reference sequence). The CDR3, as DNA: TGTGCCTGGACGGTGAGGGATTGGTACCAAGAGACCCAGTACTTC. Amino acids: CAWTVRDWYQETQYF.

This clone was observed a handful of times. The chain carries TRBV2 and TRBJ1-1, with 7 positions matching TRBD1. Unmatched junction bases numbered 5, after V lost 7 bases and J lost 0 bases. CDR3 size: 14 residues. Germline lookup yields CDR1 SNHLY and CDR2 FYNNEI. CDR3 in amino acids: CASTTTGLNTEAFF. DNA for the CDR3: TGTGCCAGCACGACGACAGGGCTGAACACTGAAGCTTTCTTT.

CDR3: CASSTLAANNYGYTF. DNA of the CDR3: TGCGCCAGCAGTACCTTGGCAGCTAATAACTATGGCTACACCTTC. The chain employs TRBV4-1 and TRBJ1-2, with no clear D. This CDR3 region has 15 residues. Germline CDR1 is MGHRA and CDR2 is YSYEKL. V lost 6 bases to trimming and J lost 1 base, with 15 bases between them.

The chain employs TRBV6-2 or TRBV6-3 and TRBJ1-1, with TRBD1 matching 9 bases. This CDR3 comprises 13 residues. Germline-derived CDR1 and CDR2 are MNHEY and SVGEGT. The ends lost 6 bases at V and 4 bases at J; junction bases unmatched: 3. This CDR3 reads CASSGDRATEAFF. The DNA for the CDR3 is TGTGCCAGCAGCGGGGACAGGGCCACTGAAGCTTTCTTT.

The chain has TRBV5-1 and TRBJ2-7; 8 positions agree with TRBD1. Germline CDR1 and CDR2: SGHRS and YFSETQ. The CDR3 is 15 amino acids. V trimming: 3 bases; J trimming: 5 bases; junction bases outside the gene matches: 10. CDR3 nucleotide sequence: TGCGCCAGCAGCTCCTTGGACAGGGAGGACCACGAGCAGTACTTC. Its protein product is CASSSLDREDHEQYF.

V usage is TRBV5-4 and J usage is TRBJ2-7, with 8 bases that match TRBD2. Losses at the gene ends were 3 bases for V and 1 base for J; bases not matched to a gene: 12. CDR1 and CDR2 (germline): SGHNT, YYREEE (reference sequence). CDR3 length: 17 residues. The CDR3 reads CASSSLNIAGSSYEQYF. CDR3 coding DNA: TGTGCCAGCAGCTCCCTAAATATAGCGGGAAGTTCCTACGAGCAGTACTTC.

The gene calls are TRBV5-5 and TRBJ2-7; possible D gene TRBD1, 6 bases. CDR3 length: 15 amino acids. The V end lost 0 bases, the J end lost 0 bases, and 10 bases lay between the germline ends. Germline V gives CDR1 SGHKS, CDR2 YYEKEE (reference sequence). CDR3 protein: CASSLVLGHSYEQYF. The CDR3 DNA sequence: TGTGCCAGCAGCTTGGTTTTGGGACACTCCTACGAGCAGTACTTC.

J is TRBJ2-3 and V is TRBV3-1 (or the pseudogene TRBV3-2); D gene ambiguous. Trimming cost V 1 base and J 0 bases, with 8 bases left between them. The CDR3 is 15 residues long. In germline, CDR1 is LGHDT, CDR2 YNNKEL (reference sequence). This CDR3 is CASSQVGRSTDTQYF. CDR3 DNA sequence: TGTGCCAGCAGCCAAGTAGGCAGAAGCACAGATACGCAGTATTTT.

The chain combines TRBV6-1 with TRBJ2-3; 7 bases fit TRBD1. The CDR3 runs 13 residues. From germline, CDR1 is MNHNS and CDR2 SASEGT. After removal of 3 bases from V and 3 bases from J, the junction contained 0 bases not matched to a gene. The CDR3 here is CASSDRGTDTQYF. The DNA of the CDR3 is TGTGCCAGCAGTGACAGGGGGACAGATACGCAGTATTTT.

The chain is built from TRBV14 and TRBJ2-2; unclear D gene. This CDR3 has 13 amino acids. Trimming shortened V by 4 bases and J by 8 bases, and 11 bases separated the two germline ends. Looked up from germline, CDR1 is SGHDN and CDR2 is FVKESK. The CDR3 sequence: CASSPRQAGELFF. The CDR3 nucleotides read TGTGCCAGCAGCCCTCGCCAGGCGGGGGAGCTGTTTTTT.

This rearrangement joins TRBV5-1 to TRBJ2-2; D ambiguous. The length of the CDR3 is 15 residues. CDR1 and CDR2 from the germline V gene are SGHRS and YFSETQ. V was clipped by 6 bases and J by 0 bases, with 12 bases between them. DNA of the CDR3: TGCGCCAGCACCCCGCAGAGCGCGAACACCGGGGAGCTGTTTTTT. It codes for CASTPQSANTGELFF.

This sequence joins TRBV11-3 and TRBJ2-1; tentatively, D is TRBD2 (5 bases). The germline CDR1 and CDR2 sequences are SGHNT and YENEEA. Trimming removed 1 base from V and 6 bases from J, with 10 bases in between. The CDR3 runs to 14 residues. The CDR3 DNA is TGTGCCAGCAGCTTAGGCCTAGCAATCAATGAGCAGTTCTTC. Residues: CASSLGLAINEQFF.

The CDR3 is CASSLAAASYEQYF. The CDR3 nucleotides are TGTGCCAGCAGCTTAGCGGCGGCCTCCTACGAGCAGTACTTC. This chain connects TRBV7-2 to TRBJ2-7; D gene unclear. Trimming cost V 0 bases and J 0 bases, with 6 bases left between them. The CDR3 spans 14 residues. Germline V CDR1 and CDR2: SGHTA, FQGNSA.

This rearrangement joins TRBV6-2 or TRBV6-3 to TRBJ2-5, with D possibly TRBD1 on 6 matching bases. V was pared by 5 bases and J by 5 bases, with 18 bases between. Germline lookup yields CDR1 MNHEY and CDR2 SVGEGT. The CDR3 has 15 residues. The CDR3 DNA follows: TGTGCCAGCAGTGTACCCAGGGGCTTGGGTGAGACCCAGTACTTC. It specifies CASSVPRGLGETQYF.

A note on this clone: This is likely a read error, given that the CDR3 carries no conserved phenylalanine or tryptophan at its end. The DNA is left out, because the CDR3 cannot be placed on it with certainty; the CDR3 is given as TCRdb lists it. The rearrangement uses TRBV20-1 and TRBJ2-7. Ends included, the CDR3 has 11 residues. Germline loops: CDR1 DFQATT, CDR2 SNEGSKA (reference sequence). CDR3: CSALSPDPVCS.